This TCR beta chain was profiled in a study of cytomegalovirus exposure and HLA in healthy donors. Study conclusions and caveats: By a later analysis, the bulk of CMV-associated TCR beta chains appeared HLA-restricted. Earlier findings revealed that most TCR beta V segments proved productive either about 87% or about 30% of the time.

The PCR had 60 Vbeta and 13 Jbeta primers. Original methodology: Roughly 10 million shared chains were among approximately 80 million unique TCR beta chains counted in a later analysis. The assay was immunoSEQ multiplex PCR, and TCRdb's table has in-frame clones only and misses some. That table supplies the V and J calls and clone size; D and trimming were determined from the DNA. In the table there are 100,000 to 150,000 clones, around 80% of which are singletons. This clone came up once. Its antigen is currently unknown. Trimming removed 3 bases from V and 6 bases from J; junction bases left unmatched: 7. This CDR3 has 16 amino acids. Germline CDR1 LGHNA, CDR2 YNFKEQ.

Material for sequencing was PBMCs. The chain joins TRBV4-2 to TRBJ2-2, with 10 bases identical to TRBD2. The receptor comes from a woman between 45 and 60 years old in good health and CMV-seronegative. The CDR3: CASSQKPAGGPGELFF. DNA for the CDR3: TGTGCCAGCAGCCAGAAGCCAGCGGGAGGGCCCGGGGAGCTGTTTTTT.